The clone carrying this T cell receptor beta chain was counted once. The data stem from a study of blood T cell repertoires in COVID-19. Turning to the study itself: Material from acute and convalescent COVID-19 was sourced from the United States, Italy and Spain.

Under the authors' procedure: For nucleated cells, counts were estimated from reference gene primer amplification. Data came from immunoSEQ multiplex PCR; TCRdb stores just in-frame clones and leaves some out. V and J calls and clone size are given by that table; D and trimming were obtained from the DNA. The sample has around 620,000 clones, 85% to 90% seen once. Trimming removed 6 bases at V and 8 bases at J, with 13 bases between. Germline CDR1 LGHDT, CDR2 YNNKEL (reference sequence). The CDR3 extends over 12 amino acids. This TCR came from a woman younger than 35 with acute or convalescent COVID-19. The J gene is TRBJ1-2, the V gene TRBV3-1 (or the pseudogene TRBV3-2), with a possible D match to TRBD1 (5 bases). Sequencing was done on a sample of peripheral blood. CDR3 sequence (DNA): TGTGCCAGCAGTGGACATTCGGCCGGCTACACCTTC. Encoded protein: CASSGHSAGYTF.